The 13 T cell receptor beta chains reported below all come from one sample, sequenced in a study of T cell clonality in common variable immunodeficiency. Points from the study as a whole: In common variable immunodeficiency, TCR beta chains reportedly carried fewer deletions and N-nucleotide insertions.

TCRdb's table, derived via immunoSEQ multiplex PCR, lists solely in-frame clones and lacks some. The sample shows about 19,000 clones, no singletons; the ten largest hold around 2.3%. Their antigen targets remain unknown. Sequenced sample: peripheral blood mononuclear cells. The source of these receptors is a human donor with common variable immunodeficiency.

There are many counts of this clone. The read halts 3 residues ahead of the CDR3 end, with the missing end drawn from the germline J gene. The V gene is TRBV20-1, the J gene TRBJ2-5, with a tentative D call TRBD2 (6 bases). Germline values: CDR1 DFQATT, CDR2 SNEGSKA (reference sequence). The CDR3 spans 19 residues. V lost 5 bases, J lost 3 bases, and 31 bases lay in between. The CDR3 region is CSALPPAGPHFSDEETQYF. The covered CDR3 bases are TGCAGTGCTCTTCCACCGGCGGGGCCCCACTTTTCCGACGAAGAGACC.

This clone was found many times. Sequence at one end of the junction differs from germline and may be a read error. The CDR3 sequence is CSVEDRGFYEQYF. CDR3 DNA (partial): TGCAGCGTGGAAGACAGGGGTTTCTACGAG. The gene calls are TRBV29-1 and TRBJ2-7; 8 bases are a match to TRBD1. The read ends 3 residues early relative to the CDR3; the germline J gene fills the gap. Germline values: CDR1 SQVTM, CDR2 ANQGSEA. The CDR3 runs 13 residues.

This clone was detected many times. CDR3 bases read: TGCAGTGCTAGGAGACTAGCGGGTGGCTCCTACAATGAG. Protein sequence: CSARRLAGGSYNE. The CDR3 in full is CSARRLAGGSYNEQFF. This rearrangement joins TRBV20-1 to TRBJ2-1; 10 bases align to TRBD2. Read data end 3 residues before the CDR3 end; the end is taken from the germline J gene. With 3 bases clipped from V and 0 bases from J, the junction kept 5 bases outside the gene matches. Germline CDR1 reads DFQATT; CDR2 reads SNEGSKA (reference sequence). The CDR3 has 16 amino acids.

This clone was picked up many times. Read data end 3 residues before the CDR3 end; the end is taken from the germline J gene. The chain carries TRBV18 and TRBJ1-2; no firm D call. Germline lookup yields CDR1 KGHSH and CDR2 LQKENI. This CDR3 region has 14 residues. The sequenced CDR3 bases are TGTGCCAGCTCACCACCGCGCGGAACCCGGGGC. As protein: CASSPPRGTRG. The whole CDR3 protein is CASSPPRGTRGYTF.

Details on this clone: From the germline J gene comes the end of the CDR3, since the read stops 3 residues before it. This chain joins TRBV19 and TRBJ2-3; 10 bases agree with TRBD2. The CDR3 runs to 15 residues. After removal of 3 bases from V and 3 bases from J, the junction contained 3 bases not matched to a gene. Looked up from germline, CDR1 is LNHDA and CDR2 is SQIVND (reference sequence). Incomplete CDR3 DNA: TGTGCCAGTAGTATGGCTAGCGGGGGAACAGATACG. As protein: CASSMASGGTDT. From start to end, the CDR3 is CASSMASGGTDTQYF.

Turning to this clone: The sequenced fragment ends 3 residues before the CDR3 boundary, so the rest is inferred from the germline J gene. This chain uses TRBV20-1 with TRBJ1-3; 9 nucleotides align to TRBD1. Trimming cost V 5 bases and J 3 bases; bases outside gene matches: 2. The length of the CDR3 is 13 residues. The germline V gene encodes CDR1 DFQATT and CDR2 SNEGSKA (reference sequence). The CDR3 DNA, read in part, is TGCAGTGCTGCGGACAGGGGTGGAAACACC. Translation: CSAADRGGNT. The CDR3 as a whole reads CSAADRGGNTIYF.

This clone has a count of ten or more. Read data end 3 residues before the CDR3 end; the end is taken from the germline J gene. The chain is built from TRBV7-2 and TRBJ2-7, with D hard to call. The CDR3 consists of 12 residues. V dropped 5 bases and J dropped 5 bases, with 10 bases sitting between them. Germline V gives CDR1 SGHTA, CDR2 FQGNSA. CDR3 DNA (partial): TGTGCCAGCAGCATTCACAGTGACGAG. Encoded protein: CASSIHSDE. The whole CDR3 is CASSIHSDEQYF.

By share, this clone ranks as medium-sized (0.01 to 0.1%). The read comes to an end 3 residues before the CDR3 does, leaving the germline J gene to fill in the end. The chain has TRBV6-2 or TRBV6-3 and TRBJ2-1; TRBD1 might be the D (6 bases). The CDR3 consists of 14 residues. The germline CDR1 and CDR2 sequences are MNHEY and SVGEGT. V gave up 2 bases and J gave up 2 bases, with 7 bases separating them. The CDR3: CASSYGGPYNEQFF. CDR3 DNA, as far as it was read: TGTGCCAGCAGTTACGGGGGCCCCTACAATGAG.

This clone was seen ten or more times. The CDR3 end lies 3 residues beyond the end of the read and is filled in from the germline J gene. The chain employs TRBV20-1 and TRBJ2-1, with a possible D match to TRBD2 (6 bases). Germline CDR1 DFQATT, CDR2 SNEGSKA (reference sequence). CDR3 length: 16 residues. The V end lost 3 bases, the J end lost 0 bases, and 15 bases lay between the germline ends. Here the CDR3 reads CSASALASSSYNEQFF. The part of the CDR3 DNA that was read is TGCAGTGCTAGTGCTCTAGCGTCCAGCTCCTACAATGAG.

This clone was observed many times. The CDR3: CASSLGTGGWTEAFF. Incomplete CDR3 DNA: TGTGCCAGCAGCCTCGGGACAGGAGGTTGGACTGAA. The chain links TRBV28 to TRBJ1-1, with 8 bases that match TRBD1. The CDR3 end lies 3 residues beyond the end of the read and is filled in from the germline J gene. The germline CDR1 and CDR2 sequences are MDHEN and SYDVKM. This CDR3 region has 15 residues. The V segment lost 6 bases and the J segment 5 bases; nucleotides outside the gene matches: 11.

This clone was detected ten times or more. The read falls 3 residues short of the CDR3 end, and the missing part is taken from the germline J gene. This chain joins TRBV7-2 and TRBJ1-1; 10 bases agree with TRBD1. CDR1 is SGHTA, CDR2 FQGNSA, per germline. Unmatched junction bases numbered 5, after V lost 5 bases and J lost 2 bases. The CDR3 totals 15 residues. The CDR3 loop reads CASSTRQGANTEAFF. CDR3 bases read: TGTGCCAGCAGCACACGACAGGGGGCAAACACTGAA.

This clone was found many times. The read ends 3 residues shy of where the CDR3 ends; the end is completed using the germline J gene. The rearrangement uses TRBV5-3 and TRBJ2-5, with TRBD2 matching over 11 bases. Being an ORF, TRBV5-3 has a function that is uncertain. The CDR3 consists of 17 residues. The V and J ends lost 3 bases and 0 bases, in that order; junction bases with no gene match: 7. Incomplete CDR3 DNA: TGTGCCAGAAGCTGCTACAGACTAGCGGGAAACCAAGAGACC. As protein: CARSCYRLAGNQET. The CDR3 in its entirety is CARSCYRLAGNQETQYF.

This clone has a count of ten or more. The read ends 3 residues early relative to the CDR3; the germline J gene fills the gap. This rearrangement joins TRBV7-6 to TRBJ2-3, with D perhaps assigned TRBD1 or TRBD2 (5 bases each). Germline V lookup: CDR1 SGHVS, CDR2 FNYEAQ. The CDR3 totals 16 residues. V lost 1 base, J lost 5 bases, and 16 bases lay in between. CDR3 DNA, as far as it was read: TGTGCCAGCAGCTTAGAGGGCGCCCTGAGGGGAGATACG. Residues: CASSLEGALRGDT. The full CDR3 protein is CASSLEGALRGDTQYF.